This is a list of T cell receptor beta chains from one sample in a study of molecular identifiers for immune sequencing clone quantification. TCRdb passed the PCR reads through MiXCR, listing each CDR3 protein once. Of approximately 550,000 distinct CDR3 sequences listed, roughly 25% are singletons. Material: naive CD8+ T cells from blood, with Jurkat cell RNA spiked in. These TCRs come from a human donor in good health. Some libraries in this study had Jurkat cell RNA spiked in. The CDR3 runs from the conserved cysteine through the conserved F or W. A D gene is named only where the DNA matches it firmly. Clone size is given for some rows only: seen once, a few or many times, or a class if the clone is expanded.

abundance,d_gene,j_gene,v_gene,CDR3nt,CDR3aa
few,TRBD2,TRBJ2-1,TRBV12-3/TRBV12-4,TGTGCCAGCAGCCCTTCTGGGGGACTAGCCGGGGATGAGCAGTTCTTC,CASSPSGGLAGDEQFF
few,TRBD2,TRBJ2-7,TRBV30,TGTGCCTGGAGTATCGGGAGGGGATACGAGCAGTACTTC,CAWSIGRGYEQYF
many,.,TRBJ2-3,TRBV12-3/TRBV12-4,TGTGCCAGCAGTTCGACAGTGGGCACAGATACGCAGTATTTT,CASSSTVGTDTQYF
.,TRBD2,TRBJ2-1,TRBV20-1,TGCAGTGCTACGGGACTAGCGGGGTACAATGAGCAGTTCTTC,CSATGLAGYNEQFF
many,TRBD1,TRBJ1-4,TRBV12-3/TRBV12-4,TGTGCCAGCAGTCCCCACAGACAGGGGGCGGATAATGAAAAACTGTTTTTT,CASSPHRQGADNEKLFF
many,TRBD2,TRBJ2-3,TRBV10-3,TGTGCCACAGTAGCGGGGGGGTACACAGATACGCAGTATTTT,CATVAGGYTDTQYF
.,TRBD1,TRBJ1-1,TRBV28,TGTGCCAGCACTACCCGGGACAGCTGGACTGAAGCTTTCTTT,CASTTRDSWTEAFF
few,TRBD1,TRBJ1-1,TRBV5-6,TGTGCCAGCAGCTCAAGGACAGGGGATATGAACACTGAAGCTTTCTTT,CASSSRTGDMNTEAFF
few,.,TRBJ2-7,TRBV4-3,TGCGCCAGCAGCCAGTATAGCGGTTCCACCTACGAGCAGTACTTC,CASSQYSGSTYEQYF
.,.,TRBJ2-2,TRBV11-2,TGTGCCAGCAGCTTAGATCCGGGGGGCAACACCGGGGAGCTGTTTTTT,CASSLDPGGNTGELFF
few,TRBD2,TRBJ2-1,TRBV20-1,TGCAGTGCTAGGTTAGCGGGCAGTGAGCAGTTCTTC,CSARLAGSEQFF
.,.,TRBJ2-7,TRBV5-3,TGTGCCAGCAGCACACAGGGCGCCTCCCACGAGCAGTACTTC,CASSTQGASHEQYF
few,TRBD2,TRBJ2-7,TRBV4-2,TGTGCCAGCAGTAGATGGCTAGCGGGAGTGGAGTACGAGCAGTACTTC,CASSRWLAGVEYEQYF
.,.,TRBJ2-5,TRBV6-5,TGTGCCAGCAGTTACGCGACGATGGGGGAGACCCAGTACTTC,CASSYATMGETQYF
.,.,TRBJ2-7,TRBV28,TGTGCCAGCAGTTTCGGGCCTTTGCTAACCTACGAGCAGTACTTC,CASSFGPLLTYEQYF
many,.,TRBJ2-1,TRBV7-6,TGTGCCAGCAGCTTAGTTCTGGACATTTCCAATGAGCAGTTCTTC,CASSLVLDISNEQFF
.,.,TRBJ1-1,TRBV6-6,TGTGCCAGCAGTTACTCAGCCAGCACCTATGAAGCTTTCTTT,CASSYSASTYEAFF
.,.,TRBJ2-7,TRBV9,TGTGCCAGCAGCGTAGGCATGGGGGCGAGTGAGCAGTACTTC,CASSVGMGASEQYF
few,TRBD2,TRBJ2-1,TRBV6-2/TRBV6-3,TGTGCCAGCAATACTGGACTAGCGGGACGGGGCTCCTACAATGAGCAGTTCTTC,CASNTGLAGRGSYNEQFF
.,.,TRBJ2-5,TRBV12-3/TRBV12-4,TGTGCCAGCAGTTGGTCAGGTGATCAAGAGACCCAGTACTTC,CASSWSGDQETQYF
few,.,TRBJ2-7,TRBV2,TGTGCCGTAAGGAGTACGCCAGGCACCAAGCCCTACGAGCAGTACTTC,CAVRSTPGTKPYEQYF
.,.,TRBJ1-2,TRBV19,TGTGCCAGTAGTATAACCCTGTGGAGCTCCGCCTATGGCTACACCTTC,CASSITLWSSAYGYTF
.,.,TRBJ1-1,TRBV29-1,TGCAGCGTTGACCACACCGTGGGCCTAGGTCGAAAGGGAGACATGAACACTGAAGCTTTCTTT,CSVDHTVGLGRKGDMNTEAFF
.,.,TRBJ1-2,TRBV12-3/TRBV12-4,TGTGCCGGCAGTTACCGGACAACGTATGGCTACACCTTC,CAGSYRTTYGYTF
.,.,TRBJ1-2,TRBV5-3,TGTGCCAGCAGCTTCACGGGACGGCGAACCTATGGCTACACCTTC,CASSFTGRRTYGYTF
few,TRBD1,TRBJ1-2,TRBV20-1,TGCAGTGCCTGGGACAGGGATGATTATGGCTACACCTTC,CSAWDRDDYGYTF
.,.,TRBJ1-2,TRBV12-3/TRBV12-4,TGTGCCAGCAGTTTAACCGCCGGGACAAATAGCGGCTACACCTTC,CASSLTAGTNSGYTF
.,.,TRBJ1-5,TRBV4-1,TGCGCCAGCAGCCATACCCTCCGGGACGATAGCAATCAGCCCCAGCATTTT,CASSHTLRDDSNQPQHF